This T cell receptor beta chain originates from a study of response to subunit inactivated influenza vaccine (dated by TCRdb to the late 2010s). Background for the entire study: To follow how T cells responded to a trivalent subunit inactivated influenza vaccine, the researchers relied on deep quantitative profiling of the T cell receptor repertoire.

Overall results and qualifications from the work: It was suggested by the authors that each seasonal influenza vaccination may recruit only a limited number of new T cells.

Preparation of the library involved RT-PCR. Data came from an Illumina HiSeq 2500. The public reads were reanalyzed by TCRdb: fastp trimming at Q25, MiXCR alignment, in-frame beta chains only. Each record represents a unique CDR3 protein, reported with the most common genes and DNA among its rows. Here the sample has about 180,000 distinct CDR3 sequences; about 10% occur a single time. The ten most abundant clones make up around 35% of the sample. In this sample, this clonotype turned up a few times. The target of this receptor is not known. The input lacks base qualities; no much larger clone sits a single base away. V is trimmed back by 4 bases and J by 4 bases, and the junction contains 13 bases that no gene match accounts for. CDR1 is given as MNHEY and CDR2 as SMNVEV, both from the germline V gene (reference sequence). Inclusive of the bounding cysteine and phenylalanine, the CDR3 is 18 residues long. Left in the record is the CDR3 DNA by itself, 54 bases read in frame from the first base.

The specimen was CD8+ T cells sorted from PBMCs, collected roughly 24 months after vaccination. The chain links TRBV27 with TRBJ1-2; TRBD1 agrees with 12 junctional bases. The TCR comes from a man aged 50-75 years who received an inactivated influenza vaccine. Donor details come from another sample of the same person, matched by shared clones. CDR3 loop: CASSYAPGQGAGSYGYTF. The DNA sequence is TGTGCCAGCAGTTATGCCCCGGGACAGGGGGCGGGAAGCTATGGCTACACCTTC.